A single sample gave rise to the 19 T cell receptor beta chains below, sequenced in a study of regulatory T cells in long-lasting Graves disease. The time point is: newly diagnosed GD, antithyroid drugs for less than 3 months. The authors made the TCR library using RNA they extracted from PBMCs. Combining iRepertoire HTBI primers with Arm-PCR of CDR3 regions, the authors built TCR beta libraries. Each CDR3 protein is one row after TCRdb ran MiXCR on the multiplex PCR reads. Altogether about 560,000 distinct CDR3 sequences are present, approximately 16% being singletons, with the ten largest covering about 12%. Separately, the same data were catalogued under a study of T cells in Graves' hyperthyroidism and ophthalmopathy.

Sequences were derived from peripheral blood mononuclear cells (PBMCs), sampled at new diagnosis, from a patient treated with antithyroid drugs. Receptors originate from a man younger than 30 with Graves disease.

The chain employs TRBV20-1 and TRBJ2-7; D is undetermined. The germline V and J ends were trimmed by 6 bases and 5 bases, with 14 bases remaining between them. CDR1 is DFQATT and CDR2 is SNEGSKA in the germline V gene (reference sequence). CDR3 length: 12 amino acids. The CDR3 DNA reads as TGCAGTGCCCCCCGACGGACCGACGAGCAGTACTTC. This encodes CSAPRRTDEQYF.

This clonotype appeared many times. This chain joins TRBV20-1 and TRBJ1-1; the D gene is possibly TRBD1 (6 bases). The CDR3 is 15 amino acids. Germline CDR1 reads DFQATT; CDR2 reads SNEGSKA (reference sequence). Trimming removed 6 bases at V and 4 bases at J, with 21 bases between. The CDR3 coding sequence is TGCAGTGCCAGGTGGGGGGCAGCCGGTGGCACTGAAGCTTTCTTT. Translating gives CSARWGAAGGTEAFF.

The chain carries TRBV6-1 and TRBJ2-6; 14 bases are shared with TRBD2. Per germline, CDR1 MNHNS and CDR2 SASEGT. The junction had 6 bases not matched to a gene; V was cut back by 8 bases and J by 0 bases. CDR3 size: 18 residues. CDR3 in amino acids: CASGTSGSQFSGANVLTF. CDR3 nucleotide sequence: TGTGCCAGCGGGACTAGCGGGAGCCAATTCTCTGGGGCCAACGTCCTGACTTTC.

This clonotype was detected many times. This sequence joins TRBV27 and TRBJ1-2, with TRBD1 as a possible D gene (6 bases). CDR1 and CDR2 from the germline V gene are MNHEY and SMNVEV (reference sequence). Trimming cost V 6 bases and J 4 bases, with 15 bases left between them. The CDR3 loop spans 14 amino acids. The CDR3 DNA reads as TGTGCCAGCAGGCCCAGCCGAGGGGGCTATGGCTACACCTTC. It encodes CASRPSRGGYGYTF.

CDR3 sequence: CSARSTSGSYEQYF. CDR3 in DNA: TGCAGTGCTAGAAGCACTAGCGGGAGCTACGAGCAGTACTTC. The chain uses TRBV20-1 and TRBJ2-7; 11 bases map to TRBD2. CDR1 is DFQATT and CDR2 is SNEGSKA in the germline V gene (reference sequence). J was trimmed by 3 bases and V by 2 bases; bases with no gene match: 3. This CDR3 is built from 14 residues.

The sample holds a few counts of this clonotype. V is TRBV6-1 and J is TRBJ2-7, with 8 bases lining up with TRBD1. The CDR3 contains 13 residues. Germline lookup yields CDR1 MNHNS and CDR2 SASEGT. The junction had 4 bases not matched to a gene; V was cut back by 9 bases and J by 0 bases. The CDR3 nucleotides read TGTGCCAGTTTCGGACAGGGCTCCTACGAGCAGTACTTC. Translation gives CASFGQGSYEQYF.

The chain combines TRBV20-1 with TRBJ2-7; a weak D match, TRBD2 (6 bases). Per the germline V gene, CDR1 is DFQATT and CDR2 is SNEGSKA (reference sequence). The ends were cut back, 1 base at V and 3 bases at J, with 13 bases in the middle. The CDR3 loop spans 14 amino acids. The CDR3 coding sequence is TGCAGTGCTAGAGTAACGGGAGATCTCTACGAGCAGTACTTC. Its protein product is CSARVTGDLYEQYF.

This clonotype was observed a handful of times. The chain is built from TRBV29-1 and TRBJ2-2; TRBD1 matches at 7 bases. V gave up 7 bases and J gave up 4 bases; unmatched junction bases: 3. Germline loops: CDR1 SQVTM, CDR2 ANQGSEA. This CDR3 region has 12 residues. This chain's CDR3 is CSAGQLTGELFF. CDR3 sequence (DNA): TGCAGCGCGGGACAGCTCACCGGGGAGCTGTTTTTT.

The genes are TRBV12-3 or TRBV12-4 and TRBJ2-7; 12 nucleotides match TRBD2. This CDR3 spans 14 amino acids. V shed 7 bases, J shed 6 bases, and the junction held 7 bases outside the gene matches. The DNA for the CDR3 is TGTGCCAGCAAACCGGGACTAGCGGGCTTCGAGCAGTACTTC. Protein sequence: CASKPGLAGFEQYF.

The V call is TRBV7-9, the J call TRBJ1-5; D uncertain. There are 14 residues in the CDR3. Deletions cut 5 bases from V and 7 bases from J, with 15 bases between. Germline lookup yields CDR1 SEHNR and CDR2 FQNEAQ (reference sequence). CDR3 loop: CASSHQNGGQPQHF. In DNA form, the CDR3 reads TGTGCCAGCAGCCACCAAAACGGAGGCCAGCCCCAGCATTTT.

Many counts were recorded for this clonotype. The V gene is TRBV20-1, the J gene TRBJ2-1; 9 bases are shared with TRBD2. CDR3 size: 19 residues. Trimming took 6 bases from V and 7 from J; bases not matched to a gene: 25. Germline V gene data show CDR1 as DFQATT and CDR2 as SNEGSKA (reference sequence). CDR3 sequence: CSALIGTSPSWRMRNEQFF. For the CDR3, the DNA is TGCAGTGCGCTAATCGGGACTAGCCCTAGTTGGCGTATGAGGAATGAGCAGTTCTTC.

This clonotype was counted ten times or more. The J gene is TRBJ2-4, the V gene TRBV28, with 8 bases aligning to TRBD2. Germline V gives CDR1 MDHEN, CDR2 SYDVKM. The V and J ends lost 3 bases and 8 bases, in that order; junction bases with no gene match: 15. CDR3 size: 17 residues. The CDR3 bases are TGTGCCAGCAGTTTGTCGGGAGGGTCCCTTCATCAACACATTCAGTACTTC. Residues: CASSLSGGSLHQHIQYF.

The chain links TRBV19 to TRBJ2-6; D possibly corresponds to TRBD2 (7 bases). The germline V gene has CDR1 LNHDA and CDR2 SQIVND (reference sequence). This CDR3 contains 15 residues. Trimming pared 8 bases from V and 2 bases from J, leaving 13 bases between. CDR3 bases: TGTGCCAGTGGAACGGGGGGCGCTGGGGCCAACGTCCTGACTTTC. Protein sequence: CASGTGGAGANVLTF.

On this clonotype: A much more abundant neighbour one base away suggests this may be a read error. The chain uses TRBV9 and TRBJ2-5; a possible D gene is TRBD2 (5 bases). TRBJ2-7 explains the end of the DNA better; the J call may be wrong. The CDR3 is made up of 14 amino acids. Germline CDR1 and CDR2: SGDLS and YYNGEE. The CDR3 loop is CASSVDGSSYEQYF. CDR3 nucleotides: TGTGCCAGCAGCGTAGATGGGAGCTCCTACGAGCAGTACTTC.

In its sample, this clonotype was seen a few times. The chain is built from TRBV12-3 or TRBV12-4 and TRBJ1-1, with TRBD1 matching over 11 bases. Losses at the gene ends were 6 bases for V and 0 bases for J; bases not matched to a gene: 9. This CDR3 has 17 residues. CDR3 sequence: CASSNQRDRGMNTEAFF. The CDR3 bases are TGTGCCAGCAGCAACCAAAGGGACAGGGGGATGAACACTGAAGCTTTCTTT.

In DNA, the CDR3 is TGTGCCAGCAGTTTATCCATCGGGGCAGGCCAAGAGACCCAGTACTTC. It encodes CASSLSIGAGQETQYF. J is TRBJ2-5 and V is TRBV27; D tentatively reads TRBD1 or TRBD2 (5 bases each). Trimming stripped 0 bases from V and 1 base from J, with 12 bases between. Germline CDR1 and CDR2: MNHEY and SMNVEV (reference sequence). CDR3 length: 16 amino acids.

This clonotype was seen at least ten times. The chain joins TRBV11-2 to TRBJ2-3; TRBD2 aligns across 8 bases. V lost 3 bases, J lost 4 bases, and 3 bases stayed unmatched. This CDR3 region has 14 residues. Germline V gives CDR1 SGHAT, CDR2 FQNNGV. The CDR3 bases are TGTGCCAGCAGCTTGAACGGGAGGGCAGATACGCAGTATTTT. This translates into CASSLNGRADTQYF.

This clonotype came up many times. V is TRBV29-1 and J is TRBJ2-1; 12 nucleotides match TRBD2. J gave up 6 bases and V 4 bases, and 4 bases lay outside the gene matches. This CDR3 comprises 14 residues. Germline V CDR1 and CDR2: SQVTM, ANQGSEA. The CDR3: CSVGASGRANEQFF. As DNA, the CDR3 is TGCAGCGTTGGGGCTAGCGGGAGGGCCAATGAGCAGTTCTTC.

In this sample, this clonotype turned up a few times. V usage is TRBV10-3 and J usage is TRBJ2-1, with D possibly TRBD2 on 6 matching bases. CDR3 length: 16 amino acids. Germline CDR1 is ENHRY and CDR2 is SYGVKD. With 2 bases removed from V and 6 bases from J, the gap between germline ends came to 17 bases. The CDR3 DNA reads TGTGCCATCAGTGAGCCGGGCGGGGAGCTGTCCAATGAGCAGTTCTTC. Its protein product is CAISEPGGELSNEQFF.